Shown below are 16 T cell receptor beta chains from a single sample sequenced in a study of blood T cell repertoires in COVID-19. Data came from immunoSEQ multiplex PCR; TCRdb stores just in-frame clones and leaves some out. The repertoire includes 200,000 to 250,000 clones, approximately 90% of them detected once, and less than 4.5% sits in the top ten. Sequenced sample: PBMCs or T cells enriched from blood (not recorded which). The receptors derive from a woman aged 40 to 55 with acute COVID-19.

CDR3: CASSSLGRVSYNEQFF. CDR3 nucleotide sequence: TGTGCCAGCAGCTCCTTAGGGCGGGTCTCCTACAATGAGCAGTTCTTC. This chain connects TRBV7-2 to TRBJ2-1; tentatively, D is TRBD2 (5 bases). Germline V lookup: CDR1 SGHTA, CDR2 FQGNSA. This CDR3 contains 16 residues. Trimming left V 4 bases short and J 0 bases short, with 13 bases between.

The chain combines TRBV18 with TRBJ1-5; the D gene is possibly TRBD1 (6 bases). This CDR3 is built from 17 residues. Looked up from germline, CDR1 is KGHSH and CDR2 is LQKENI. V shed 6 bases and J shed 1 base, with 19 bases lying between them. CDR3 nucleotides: TGTGCCAGCTCCCAGATCAGCACAGGGAGCAGCAATCAGCCCCAGCATTTT. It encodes CASSQISTGSSNQPQHF.

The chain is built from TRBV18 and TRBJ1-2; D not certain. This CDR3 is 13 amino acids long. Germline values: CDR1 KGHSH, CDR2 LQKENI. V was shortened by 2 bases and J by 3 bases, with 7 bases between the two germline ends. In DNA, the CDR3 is TGTGCCAGCTCACCATCGTCGGACTATGGCTACACCTTC. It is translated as CASSPSSDYGYTF.

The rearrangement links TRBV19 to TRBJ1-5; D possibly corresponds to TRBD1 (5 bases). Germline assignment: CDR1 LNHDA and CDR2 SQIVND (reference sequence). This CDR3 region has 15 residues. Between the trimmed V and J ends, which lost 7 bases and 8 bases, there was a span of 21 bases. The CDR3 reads CASTKGLSVREPQHF. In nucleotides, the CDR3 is TGTGCCAGTACCAAGGGACTTTCCGTTCGGGAGCCCCAGCATTTT.

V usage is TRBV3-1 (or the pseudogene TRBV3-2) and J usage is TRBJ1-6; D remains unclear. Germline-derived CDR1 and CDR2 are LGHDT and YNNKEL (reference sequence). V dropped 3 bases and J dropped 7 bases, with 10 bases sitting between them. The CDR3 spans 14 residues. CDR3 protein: CASSQGPPNSPLHF. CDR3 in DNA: TGTGCCAGCAGCCAGGGCCCACCCAATTCACCCCTCCACTTT.

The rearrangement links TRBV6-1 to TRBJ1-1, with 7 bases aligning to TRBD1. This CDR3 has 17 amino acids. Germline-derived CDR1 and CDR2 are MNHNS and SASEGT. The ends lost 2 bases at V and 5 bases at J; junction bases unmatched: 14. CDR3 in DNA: TGTGCCAGCAGTGAAAAGTTTCACGCCAGGGGGAGTACTGAAGCTTTCTTT. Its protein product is CASSEKFHARGSTEAFF.

CDR3 sequence (DNA): TGTGCCAGCAGCGTAGAGGGACAGGGGGGTAGGTCGATCGATGAGCAGTTCTTC. This translates into CASSVEGQGGRSIDEQFF. The V call is TRBV9, the J call TRBJ2-1; 11 bases are a match to TRBD1. V dropped 0 bases and J dropped 8; count of bases not matched to a gene: 13. CDR1 and CDR2 (germline): SGDLS, YYNGEE. The CDR3 consists of 18 residues.

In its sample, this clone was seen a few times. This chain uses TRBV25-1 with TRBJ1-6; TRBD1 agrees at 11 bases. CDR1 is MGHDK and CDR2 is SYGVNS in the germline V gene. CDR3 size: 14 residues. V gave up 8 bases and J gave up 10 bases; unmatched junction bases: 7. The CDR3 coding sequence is TGTGCCAGCGGACAGGGGGCGCACAGATCACCCCTCCACTTT. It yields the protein CASGQGAHRSPLHF.

The CDR3 loop reads CASSQDGTGGPRETQYF. CDR3 coding DNA: TGCGCCAGCAGCCAAGATGGGACGGGGGGCCCCCGTGAGACCCAGTACTTC. The chain combines TRBV4-3 with TRBJ2-5; possibly TRBD2 for D (7 bases). The CDR3 has 17 amino acids. V lost 0 bases, J lost 5 bases, and 19 bases lay in between. Germline V gene sequence: CDR1 LGHNA, CDR2 YSLEER.

The CDR3 here is CASSQVRGASYNEQFF. The CDR3 DNA is TGTGCCAGCAGCCAAGTTCGGGGGGCCTCCTACAATGAGCAGTTCTTC. The chain uses TRBV3-1 (or the pseudogene TRBV3-2) and TRBJ2-1; D may be TRBD2 (7 bases). Germline CDR1 and CDR2: LGHDT and YNNKEL (reference sequence). The V end was cut by 1 base, the J end by 0 bases, with 10 bases between. The CDR3 runs to 16 residues.

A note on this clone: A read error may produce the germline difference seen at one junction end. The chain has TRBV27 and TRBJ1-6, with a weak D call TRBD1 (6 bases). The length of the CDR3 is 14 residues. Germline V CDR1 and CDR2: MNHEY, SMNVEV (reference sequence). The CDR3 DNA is TGTGCCAGCTGGCCCCACAGGGCTGGGTCACCTCTCCACTTT. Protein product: CASWPHRAGSPLHF.

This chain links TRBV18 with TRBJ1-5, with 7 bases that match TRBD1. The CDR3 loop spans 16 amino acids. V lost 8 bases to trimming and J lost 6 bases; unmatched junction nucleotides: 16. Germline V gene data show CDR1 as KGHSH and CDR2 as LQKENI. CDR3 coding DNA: TGTGCCAGCCCGAAAAACGACAGGGAAGGAAGTCAGCCCCAGCATTTT. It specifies CASPKNDREGSQPQHF.

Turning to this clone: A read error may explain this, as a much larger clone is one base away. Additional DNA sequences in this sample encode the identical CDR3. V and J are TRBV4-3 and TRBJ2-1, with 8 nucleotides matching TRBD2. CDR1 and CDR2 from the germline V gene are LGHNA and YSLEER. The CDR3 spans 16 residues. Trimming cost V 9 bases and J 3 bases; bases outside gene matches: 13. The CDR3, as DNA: TGCGCCAGTAGCTTCAGCGGGGGTACCTTCTACAATGAGCAGTTCTTC. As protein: CASSFSGGTFYNEQFF.

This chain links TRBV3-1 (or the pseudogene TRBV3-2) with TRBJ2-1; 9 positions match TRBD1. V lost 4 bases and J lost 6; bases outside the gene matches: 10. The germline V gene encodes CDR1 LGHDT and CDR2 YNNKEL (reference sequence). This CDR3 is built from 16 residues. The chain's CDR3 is CASSPLSGTGLNEQFF. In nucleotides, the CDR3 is TGTGCCAGCAGCCCCCTCTCCGGGACAGGGCTCAATGAGCAGTTCTTC.

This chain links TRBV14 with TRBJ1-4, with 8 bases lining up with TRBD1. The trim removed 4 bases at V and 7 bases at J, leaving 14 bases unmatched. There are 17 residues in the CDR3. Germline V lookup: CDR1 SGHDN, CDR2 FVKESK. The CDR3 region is CASSPDVGQGAGEKLFF. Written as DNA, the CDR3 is TGTGCCAGCAGCCCTGATGTCGGACAGGGAGCAGGTGAAAAACTGTTTTTT.

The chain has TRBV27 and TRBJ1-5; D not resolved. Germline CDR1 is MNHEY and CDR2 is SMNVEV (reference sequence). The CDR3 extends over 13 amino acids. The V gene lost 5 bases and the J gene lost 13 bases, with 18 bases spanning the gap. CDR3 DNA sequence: TGTGCCAGCAGTCCCGAGGGCCAGCCCCCTCAGCATTTT. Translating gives CASSPEGQPPQHF.